This T cell receptor (beta chain) was recorded in a study of shared clonotypes between healthy human individuals. TCRdb's table, derived via immunoSEQ multiplex PCR, lists solely in-frame clones and lacks some. The sample has approximately 740,000 clones, almost 95% seen once; the top ten hold around 24%. V dropped 4 bases and J dropped 4; count of bases not matched to a gene: 14. In germline, CDR1 is SGHKS, CDR2 YYEKEE (reference sequence). This CDR3 contains 16 residues. CD45RO-negative, CCR7-selected cells formed the naive CD8 fraction, which excluded terminally differentiated effector memory CD45RA+ cells.

The chain joins TRBV5-5 to TRBJ2-7; TRBD1 matches 7 bases. The source material was naive CD8+ T cells sorted from blood. This sequence was found in a man aged 25-45 years in good health. In nucleotides, the CDR3 is TGTGCCAGCAGCCCTAGAGTGCTGGACAGGTTATACGAGCAGTACTTC. It encodes CASSPRVLDRLYEQYF.